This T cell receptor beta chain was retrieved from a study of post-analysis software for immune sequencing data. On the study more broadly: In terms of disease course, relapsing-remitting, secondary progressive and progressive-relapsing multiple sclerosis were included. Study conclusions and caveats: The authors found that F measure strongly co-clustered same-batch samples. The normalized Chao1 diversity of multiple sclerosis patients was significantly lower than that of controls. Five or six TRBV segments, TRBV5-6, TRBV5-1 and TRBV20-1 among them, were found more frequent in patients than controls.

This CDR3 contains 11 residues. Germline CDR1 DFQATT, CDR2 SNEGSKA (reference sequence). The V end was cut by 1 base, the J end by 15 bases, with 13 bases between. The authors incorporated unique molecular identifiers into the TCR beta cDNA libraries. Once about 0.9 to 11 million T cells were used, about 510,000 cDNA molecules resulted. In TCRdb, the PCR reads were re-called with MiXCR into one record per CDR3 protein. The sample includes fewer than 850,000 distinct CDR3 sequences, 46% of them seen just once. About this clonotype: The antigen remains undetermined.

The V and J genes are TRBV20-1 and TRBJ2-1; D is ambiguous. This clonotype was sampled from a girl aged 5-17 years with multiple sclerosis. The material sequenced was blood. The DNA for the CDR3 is TGCAGTGCTAGAGGTGGGTCGATCGCGTTCTTC. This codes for CSARGGSIAFF.